This note documents a single T cell receptor beta chain sequence. What it recognizes is unknown. These data belong to a study of response to subunit inactivated influenza vaccine. Regarding the study as a whole: T cells newly recruited by each seasonal influenza vaccination are few, the authors suggested.

V was clipped by 2 bases and J by 2 bases, with 10 bases between them. This CDR3 is built from 14 residues. Germline V lookup: CDR1 LGHDT, CDR2 YNNKEL (reference sequence). Via MiXCR, TCRdb re-called the RT-PCR reads, giving one row per CDR3 protein. Of 500,000 to 650,000 distinct CDR3 sequences listed, less than 8% are singletons. The material was PBMCs from blood, obtained about 24 months after vaccination. The V call is TRBV3-1, the J call TRBJ2-7; D not resolved. This clonotype was obtained from a man aged 45-69 years who received an inactivated influenza vaccine. CDR3 in amino acids: CASSQTIPPYEQYF. The CDR3 region has the DNA TGTGCCAGCAGCCAAACAATCCCCCCCTACGAGCAGTACTTC.